These T cell receptor beta chains were read from a single sample in a study of blood T cell repertoires in COVID-19. Clones were read by immunoSEQ multiplex PCR, and TCRdb kept only the in-frame ones, dropping some. Among just over 75,000 clones listed, about four fifths were seen once. Material: peripheral blood. The receptors originated from a man aged 50-60 years with acute or convalescent COVID-19. Each CDR3 is given with its conserved first and last residue. The D gene is left open where the match is weak. Clone sizes are given selectively: once, few, many, or a class where the clone is expanded.

>TRBJ1-4|.|TRBV4-3|.
CASSQDLRPAVDEKLFF
TGCGCCAGCAGCCAAGATCTACGGCCGGCGGTTGATGAAAAACTGTTTTTT
>TRBJ2-1|.|TRBV14|.
CASSQDLVRAAYNEQFF
TGTGCCAGCAGCCAAGATCTTGTCAGGGCTGCCTACAATGAGCAGTTCTTC
>TRBJ1-6|few|TRBV9|TRBD1
CASSVGPDRDNSPLHF
TGTGCCAGCAGCGTAGGACCGGACAGGGATAATTCACCCCTCCACTTT
>TRBJ1-1|.|TRBV28|TRBD1
CASSPQDRGTEAFF
TGTGCCAGCAGTCCACAGGACAGGGGGACTGAAGCTTTCTTT
>TRBJ2-5|few|TRBV28|TRBD2
CASSLRGAQYF
TGTGCCAGCAGTTTGCGGGGGGCCCAGTACTTC
>TRBJ2-5|.|TRBV5-8|.
CASSTGQLQTQYF
TGTGCCAGCAGCACGGGACAACTGCAGACCCAGTACTTC
>TRBJ2-3|.|TRBV14|TRBD1
CASSPYTGTGSTDTQYF
TGTGCCAGCAGCCCGTATACAGGGACAGGGAGCACAGATACGCAGTATTTT
>TRBJ2-4|.|TRBV2|.
CASRGLAKNIQYF
TGTGCCAGCAGGGGACTAGCCAAAAACATTCAGTACTTC
>TRBJ1-6|.|TRBV29-1|TRBD1
CSVQGANSPLHF
TGCAGCGTACAGGGGGCTAATTCACCCCTCCACTTT
>TRBJ2-2|once|TRBV9|TRBD2
CASSVGRLASAAGELFF
TGTGCCAGCAGCGTGGGTCGACTAGCTTCGGCCGCCGGGGAGCTGTTTTTT
>TRBJ2-3|.|TRBV24-1|.
CATRPGGTDTQYF
TGTGCCACCAGGCCCGGGGGCACAGATACGCAGTATTTT
>TRBJ2-3|.|TRBV29-1|TRBD2
CSVLGLAGGSTQYF
TGCAGCGTGCTGGGACTAGCGGGAGGTTCTACGCAGTATTTT
>TRBJ1-3|.|TRBV10-3|.
CAISEPGGNTIYF
TGTGCCATCAGTGAGCCGGGTGGAAACACCATATATTTT
>TRBJ1-2|.|TRBV28|TRBD1
CASSHRQGAGHTF
TGTGCCAGCAGCCACCGACAGGGGGCCGGGCACACCTTC
>TRBJ2-7|.|TRBV7-2|TRBD2
CASSLSGGGRSYEQYF
TGTGCCAGCAGCTTAAGCGGGGGGGGACGATCATACGAGCAGTACTTC
>TRBJ2-3|.|TRBV7-3|TRBD1
CASSLTGTATDTQYF
TGTGCCAGCAGCTTAACCGGGACAGCCACAGATACGCAGTATTTT
>TRBJ1-3|once|TRBV28|.
CASSSLGAGGNTIYF
TGTGCCAGCAGTTCCCTGGGGGCTGGCGGAAACACCATATATTTT
>TRBJ1-2|once|TRBV18|.
CASSPATLGSYGYTF
TGTGCCAGCTCACCAGCTACGTTGGGGAGTTATGGCTACACCTTC
>TRBJ2-2|.|TRBV30|.
CAYPRLVGELFF
TGTGCCTACCCACGACTGGTCGGGGAGCTGTTTTTT
>TRBJ2-3|.|TRBV30|TRBD2
CAWSRGSADTQYF
TGTGCCTGGAGTCGCGGGAGCGCAGATACGCAGTATTTT